Following are 27 T cell receptor beta chains from one sample sequenced in a study of T cells expressing NK-cell markers (dated by TCRdb to 2019 to 2021). The library was generated by 5' RACE. Sequencing was carried out with an Illumina HiSeq 2000. With the reads reprocessed by TCRdb, a single entry stands for each CDR3 protein sequence and no DNA is reported. The sample's records list some 450,000 distinct CDR3 sequences. The ten largest clones take up roughly 7.2% of the sample. The sample taken for sequencing was blood T cells: a sorted CD56 or NKG2C T cell subset, CD4+ or CD8+ T cells, or bulk PBMC T cells (not recorded which). These receptors all come from a woman between 18 and 70 years old in good health.

The rearrangement joins TRBV7-2 to TRBJ2-7; TCRdb's D call of TRBD2 is untestable without DNA. The CDR3 extends over 15 amino acids. Germline V gene data show CDR1 as SGHTA and CDR2 as FQGNSA. CDR3 loop: CASSLEAGNTYEQYF.

The chain links TRBV20-1 to TRBJ2-5; no DNA is available, so the TRBD1 call from TCRdb remains unchecked. The germline V gene encodes CDR1 DFQATT and CDR2 SNEGSKA (reference sequence). The CDR3 covers 13 residues. Here the CDR3 reads CSARPRSQETQYF.

This chain uses TRBV25-1 with TRBJ1-4; lacking DNA, the TRBD1 call made by TCRdb goes unchecked. The germline CDR1 and CDR2 sequences are MGHDK and SYGVNS. This CDR3 is 16 amino acids long. The CDR3 is CASSRQGRTTNEKLFF.

Here the CDR3 reads CASRDRDQRIYNSPLHF. This sequence joins TRBV7-2 and TRBJ1-6; TCRdb's D call of TRBD1 is untestable without DNA. The V gene's germline CDR1 is SGHTA and CDR2 FQGNSA. The CDR3 runs to 17 residues.

The chain uses TRBV28 and TRBJ2-7; TCRdb selects TRBD1, and the lack of DNA leaves this call unchecked. The CDR3 consists of 17 residues. The V gene's germline CDR1 is MDHEN and CDR2 SYDVKM. The CDR3 protein is CASSLGGGRTTSYEQYF.

This chain's CDR3 is CASSSTGANQPQHF. J is TRBJ1-5 and V is TRBV5-1; TCRdb's D call, TRBD1, is unchecked because there is no DNA. The CDR3 consists of 14 residues. Germline V gene lookup returns CDR1 SGHRS and CDR2 YFSETQ.

This rearrangement joins TRBV12-3 or TRBV12-4 to TRBJ1-5; absent DNA, TCRdb's TRBD1 call cannot be checked. The CDR3 length is 16 residues. The CDR3 loop reads CASSSPGAGMGQPQHF.

V and J are TRBV6-1 and TRBJ1-1; without DNA, the TCRdb call of TRBD1 cannot be checked. The length of the CDR3 is 14 residues. Germline CDR1 and CDR2: MNHNS and SASEGT. This chain's CDR3 is CASSEQGGIHRAFF.

V and J are TRBV7-2 and TRBJ1-2; TCRdb's D gene call, TRBD1, goes unchecked for lack of DNA. The CDR3 covers 14 residues. The germline CDR1 and CDR2 sequences are SGHTA and FQGNSA. The CDR3 spells CASSLDRGIYGYTF.

This chain uses TRBV30 with TRBJ2-7; TCRdb reports TRBD1, a call that lacks DNA to check it against. The CDR3 loop spans 16 amino acids. Germline V gives CDR1 GTSNPN, CDR2 SVGIG (reference sequence). The CDR3: CAWSVSGRGDSYEQYF.

The chain has TRBV3-1 and TRBJ2-1; the TRBD2 assignment by TCRdb is unverifiable without DNA. Per the germline V gene, CDR1 is LGHDT and CDR2 is YNNKEL (reference sequence). The CDR3 extends over 16 amino acids. CDR3: CASSSRAGGSYNEQFF.

The chain couples TRBV6-5 to TRBJ2-1. Germline CDR1 and CDR2: MNHEY and SVGAGI. This CDR3 has 12 residues. The CDR3 here is CASSPTLFEQFF.

The chain recombines TRBV5-1 with TRBJ1-6; TCRdb names TRBD1, which stays unverified in the absence of DNA. The germline gives CDR1 SGHRS, CDR2 YFSETQ. This CDR3 contains 15 residues. This CDR3 is CASSDQGTENSPLHF.

The V gene is TRBV7-9, the J gene TRBJ1-2; TCRdb names TRBD1, which stays unverified in the absence of DNA. Germline V gives CDR1 SEHNR, CDR2 FQNEAQ (reference sequence). CDR3 length: 15 amino acids. The chain's CDR3 is CASSLGLEGRNGYTF.

The rearrangement uses TRBV4-1 and TRBJ1-1; TCRdb's D call, TRBD1, is unchecked because there is no DNA. The CDR3 has 14 amino acids. Germline loops: CDR1 MGHRA, CDR2 YSYEKL. CDR3 residues: CASSHGRGYTEAFF.

The chain employs TRBV29-1 and TRBJ2-7; TCRdb lists TRBD2, though no DNA is available to test this call. From germline, CDR1 is SQVTM and CDR2 ANQGSEA. The CDR3 length is 16 residues. The CDR3 spells CSVEGFSGRKNYEQYF.

The chain recombines TRBV15 with TRBJ2-7; TCRdb names TRBD1, which stays unverified in the absence of DNA. Germline CDR1 is LNHNV and CDR2 is YYDKDF (reference sequence). The CDR3 sequence is 14 residues long. The CDR3 protein is CATSRAAPAYEQYF. The entire variable domain, with the rest obtained from reference TRBV15 and TRBJ2-7, is as follows: DAMVIQNPRYQVTQFGKPVTLSCSQTLNHNVMYWYQQKSSQAPKLLFHYYDKDFNNEADTPDNFQSRRPNTSFCFLDIRSPGLGDTAMYLCATSRAAPAYEQYFGPGTRLTVT.

CDR3 sequence: CASSFSGPYNEQFF. The genes are TRBV5-6 and TRBJ2-1. CDR3 length: 14 amino acids. Germline assignment: CDR1 SGHDT and CDR2 YYEEEE.

V is TRBV6-1 and J is TRBJ2-7; TCRdb designates TRBD2, a call that cannot be tested without DNA. This CDR3 is 15 amino acids long. From germline, CDR1 is MNHNS and CDR2 SASEGT. The chain's CDR3 is CASRVLAGAESEQYF.

J is TRBJ2-1 and V is TRBV3-1; TCRdb's assignment of TRBD1 cannot be checked, as there is no DNA. This CDR3 is 12 amino acids long. Per the germline V gene, CDR1 is LGHDT and CDR2 is YNNKEL (reference sequence). The CDR3 reads CASSQVGDEQFF.

The J gene is TRBJ2-3, the V gene TRBV5-1; TCRdb indicates TRBD2, and absent DNA this call remains unverified. The CDR3 totals 15 residues. Germline-derived CDR1 and CDR2 are SGHRS and YFSETQ. This CDR3 reads CASRGLAGSTDTQYF.

The chain carries TRBV29-1 and TRBJ2-5; the TRBD1 assignment by TCRdb is unverifiable without DNA. Germline CDR1 is SQVTM and CDR2 is ANQGSEA. The CDR3 is made up of 13 amino acids. The CDR3: CSVDRGAQETQYF.

This clonotype is identified as medium-sized from frequency. The chain combines TRBV20-1 with TRBJ2-4; TCRdb's D call of TRBD1 is untestable without DNA. Germline CDR1 is DFQATT and CDR2 is SNEGSKA (reference sequence). The CDR3 loop spans 14 amino acids. The CDR3 sequence is CSAPRDGDSNIQYF.

This chain links TRBV5-1 with TRBJ2-4; TCRdb designates TRBD1, a call that cannot be tested without DNA. Germline CDR1 and CDR2: SGHRS and YFSETQ. CDR3 length: 16 amino acids. CDR3 in amino acids: CASSFSPEGAKNIQYF.

The chain recombines TRBV15 with TRBJ2-5. This CDR3 spans 14 amino acids. The germline CDR1 and CDR2 sequences are LNHNV and YYDKDF (reference sequence). CDR3 protein: CATSRDRIQETQYF.

The J gene is TRBJ2-3, the V gene TRBV20-1; the D gene TCRdb calls, TRBD2, cannot be checked with no DNA. This CDR3 comprises 14 residues. CDR1 and CDR2 from the germline V gene are DFQATT and SNEGSKA (reference sequence). The CDR3 sequence: CSARRTRDTDTQYF.

The V call is TRBV20-1, the J call TRBJ2-1; TCRdb gives TRBD1 as the D gene, but with no DNA this cannot be confirmed. Germline V gene data show CDR1 as DFQATT and CDR2 as SNEGSKA (reference sequence). This CDR3 has 14 amino acids. The CDR3 loop is CSAQRTGGNNEQFF.